The sample holds one count of the clone carrying this T cell receptor beta chain. Trimming removed 11 bases from V and 5 bases from J; junction bases left unmatched: 8. The CDR3 covers 13 residues. Per the original methods: Estimation of nucleated cell counts was performed using reference gene primer amplification. Clones were sequenced by immunoSEQ multiplex PCR, and TCRdb holds only the in-frame ones, with some missing. For V, J and clone size, that table is used; D and trimming come from the DNA. The table has 390,000 or so clones, nearly 90% seen once. These data belong to a study of blood T cell repertoires in COVID-19. Overall study context: Samples representing acute and convalescent COVID-19 were sourced from the United States, Italy and Spain. T cells, B-cell-depleted T cells, or PBMCs provided the cDNA or gDNA that served as material.

The sequence derives from a man aged 18 to 30 with active or convalescent COVID-19. Sequencing was performed on peripheral blood. V gene TRBV12-3 or TRBV12-4 combines with J gene TRBJ2-2; 7 bases align to TRBD2. Here the CDR3 reads CAPPSGATGELFF. CDR3 in DNA: TGTGCCCCCCCGAGCGGGGCAACCGGGGAGCTGTTTTTT.